Shown below are 12 T cell receptor beta chains from a single sample sequenced in a study of memory CD4+ T cells and cytomegalovirus serostatus. Single viable CD3+CD4+CD8-CD45RO+ cells were sorted as the memory CD4+ T cells. Measured with immunoSEQ multiplex PCR; TCRdb has only the in-frame clones, and not every one. The profile shows 45,000 to 65,000 clones, about 73% of them singletons. Input material: memory CD4+ T cells from blood. The receptors here all came from an adult in good health and CMV-seronegative.

Here the CDR3 reads CASSAGLAGGINEQFF. The CDR3 nucleotides are TGTGCCAGCAGCGCGGGACTAGCGGGGGGTATAAATGAGCAGTTCTTC. This chain joins TRBV11-3 and TRBJ2-1; 15 bases agree with TRBD2. Germline loops: CDR1 SGHNT, CDR2 YENEEA. V lost 5 bases, J lost 7 bases, and 6 bases stayed unmatched. This CDR3 comprises 16 residues.

This rearrangement joins TRBV4-1 to TRBJ1-4; no clear D. The germline gives CDR1 MGHRA, CDR2 YSYEKL. The CDR3 is 15 amino acids. V lost 1 base to trimming and J lost 5 bases, with 11 bases between them. The CDR3 sequence: CASSQGPTQNEKLFF. The CDR3 bases are TGCGCCAGCAGCCAAGGACCAACCCAAAATGAAAAACTGTTTTTT.

This chain links TRBV9 with TRBJ2-2; 9 nucleotides line up with TRBD2. After removal of 4 bases from V and 8 bases from J, the junction contained 18 bases not matched to a gene. The CDR3 runs to 18 residues. The germline gives CDR1 SGDLS, CDR2 YYNGEE. The CDR3 bases are TGTGCCAGCAGCAAGCATCCCCTCGGGGCTAGCGGGGAAGGGGAGCTGTTTTTT. Protein sequence: CASSKHPLGASGEGELFF.

This chain links TRBV7-2 with TRBJ2-2; D perhaps matches TRBD2 (6 bases). From germline, CDR1 is SGHTA and CDR2 FQGNSA. The CDR3 runs 15 residues. Trimming stripped 5 bases from V and 1 base from J, with 11 bases between. The CDR3 loop is CASSPVGGNTGELFF. The CDR3 DNA follows: TGTGCCAGCAGCCCAGTGGGGGGGAACACCGGGGAGCTGTTTTTT.

The chain carries TRBV6-5 and TRBJ2-5, with TRBD2 identical over 7 bases. The CDR3 runs 14 residues. From germline, CDR1 is MNHEY and CDR2 SVGAGI. V shed 6 bases, J shed 3 bases, and the junction held 7 bases outside the gene matches. The CDR3 protein is CASSPRTREETQYF. The CDR3 bases are TGTGCCAGCAGCCCGAGGACTAGGGAAGAGACCCAGTACTTC.

The chain couples TRBV11-2 to TRBJ2-3; D perhaps matches TRBD2 (6 bases). CDR3 size: 13 residues. Per the germline V gene, CDR1 is SGHAT and CDR2 is FQNNGV. V was shortened by 8 bases and J by 0 bases, with 9 bases between the two germline ends. The CDR3 sequence: CASRRVSTDTQYF. CDR3 bases: TGTGCCAGCCGGAGGGTGAGCACAGATACGCAGTATTTT.

This chain connects TRBV19 to TRBJ1-5, with TRBD1 matching over 8 bases. J was trimmed by 7 bases and V by 7 bases; bases with no gene match: 12. The germline CDR1 and CDR2 sequences are LNHDA and SQIVND (reference sequence). This CDR3 comprises 15 residues. CDR3 loop: CASKRGQGAGQPQHF. CDR3 sequence (DNA): TGTGCCAGTAAGAGGGGGCAGGGGGCAGGACAGCCCCAGCATTTT.

This clone came up a few times. The chain has TRBV23-1 and TRBJ2-5, with 10 nucleotides matching TRBD2. TRBV23-1 is marked as an open reading frame, function uncertain. This CDR3 has 15 residues. Germline trimming cut 5 bases from V and 5 bases from J; bases unmatched to any gene: 8. CDR3 in DNA: TGCGCCAGCAGTAGGTTAGCGGGGGGCTGGGAGACCCAGTACTTC. Its translation is CASSRLAGGWETQYF.

This chain connects TRBV6-1 to TRBJ2-6; D not resolved. Germline V gene lookup returns CDR1 MNHNS and CDR2 SASEGT. This CDR3 contains 16 residues. Trimming stripped 1 base from V and 2 bases from J, with 9 bases between. The CDR3 region is CASSEGIRAGANVLTF. The DNA of the CDR3 is TGTGCCAGCAGTGAAGGGATCCGGGCTGGGGCCAACGTCCTGACTTTC.

The chain uses TRBV13 and TRBJ1-5; no definite D call. Trimming stripped 0 bases from V and 4 bases from J, with 7 bases between. Germline V lookup: CDR1 PRHDT, CDR2 FYEKMQ (reference sequence). The CDR3 has 14 residues. The CDR3 DNA follows: TGTGCCAGCAGCTTAGGAGGGATTAATCAGCCCCAGCATTTT. Its translation is CASSLGGINQPQHF.

The rearrangement joins TRBV2 to TRBJ1-3; TRBD1 matches 12 bases. The V gene end was trimmed by 7 bases and the J gene end by 1 base; junction bases not matched to a gene: 5. Germline V lookup: CDR1 SNHLY, CDR2 FYNNEI. This CDR3 contains 16 residues. The CDR3 nucleotides are TGTGCCAGCACCGGGACAGGGGGCAGGTCTGGAAACACCATATATTTT. Protein product: CASTGTGGRSGNTIYF.

The chain links TRBV5-4 to TRBJ2-5; 15 positions match TRBD2. The V gene end was trimmed by 1 base and the J gene end by 7 bases; junction bases not matched to a gene: 11. Germline V gene data show CDR1 as SGHNT and CDR2 as YYREEE (reference sequence). The CDR3 is 18 residues long. DNA for the CDR3: TGTGCCAGCAGCTTGATACCGGGACTAGCGGGGGGAGGCGGGACCCAGTACTTC. This codes for CASSLIPGLAGGGGTQYF.